This TCR beta chain was sequenced in a study of early T cells in non-severe SARS-CoV-2 infection. This clonotype was picked up many times. TCRdb itself ran the 5' RACE reads through MiXCR, one entry per CDR3 protein. The sample holds tens of thousands of distinct CDR3 sequences, less than 7% seen once. The sample was whole blood, taken at baseline. The sequence was obtained from an adult who was a healthcare worker with PCR-confirmed SARS-CoV-2 infection or an uninfected control (not recorded which).

The CDR3 nucleotides read TGTGCCAGCAGCCGCGGGGGCGTTAAATGGGACACTGAAGCTTTCTTT. Amino acids: CASSRGGVKWDTEAFF. This chain connects TRBV7-2 to TRBJ1-1, with a possible D match to TRBD1 (6 bases). V was clipped by 5 bases and J by 3 bases, with 19 bases between them. Germline V gene lookup returns CDR1 SGHTA and CDR2 FQGNSA. The CDR3 has 16 amino acids.